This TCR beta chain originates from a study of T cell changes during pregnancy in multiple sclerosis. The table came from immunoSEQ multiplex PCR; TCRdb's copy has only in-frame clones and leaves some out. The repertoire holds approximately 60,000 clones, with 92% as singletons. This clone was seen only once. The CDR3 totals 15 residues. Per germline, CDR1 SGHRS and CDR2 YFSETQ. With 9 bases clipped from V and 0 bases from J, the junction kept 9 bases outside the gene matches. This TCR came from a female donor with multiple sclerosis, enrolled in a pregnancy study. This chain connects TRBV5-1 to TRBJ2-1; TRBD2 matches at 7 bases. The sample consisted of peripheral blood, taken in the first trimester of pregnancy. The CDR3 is CATSTGTTSYNEQFF. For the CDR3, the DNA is TGCGCCACATCGACCGGGACTACCTCCTACAATGAGCAGTTCTTC.